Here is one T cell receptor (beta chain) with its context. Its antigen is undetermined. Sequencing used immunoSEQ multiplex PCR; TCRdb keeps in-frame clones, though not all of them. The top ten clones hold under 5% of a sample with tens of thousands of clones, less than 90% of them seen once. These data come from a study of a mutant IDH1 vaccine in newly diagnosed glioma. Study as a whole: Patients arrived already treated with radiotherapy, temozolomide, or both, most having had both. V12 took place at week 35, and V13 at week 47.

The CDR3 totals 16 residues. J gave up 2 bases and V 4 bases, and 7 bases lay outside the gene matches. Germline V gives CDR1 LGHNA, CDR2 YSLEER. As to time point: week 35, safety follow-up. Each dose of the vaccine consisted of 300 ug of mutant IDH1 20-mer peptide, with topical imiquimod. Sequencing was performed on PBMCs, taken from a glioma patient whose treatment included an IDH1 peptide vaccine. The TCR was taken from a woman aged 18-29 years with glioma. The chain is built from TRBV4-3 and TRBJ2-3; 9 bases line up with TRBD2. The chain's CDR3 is CASSRNSGGITDTQYF. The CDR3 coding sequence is TGCGCCAGCAGCCGGAATAGCGGGGGAATCACAGATACGCAGTATTTT.